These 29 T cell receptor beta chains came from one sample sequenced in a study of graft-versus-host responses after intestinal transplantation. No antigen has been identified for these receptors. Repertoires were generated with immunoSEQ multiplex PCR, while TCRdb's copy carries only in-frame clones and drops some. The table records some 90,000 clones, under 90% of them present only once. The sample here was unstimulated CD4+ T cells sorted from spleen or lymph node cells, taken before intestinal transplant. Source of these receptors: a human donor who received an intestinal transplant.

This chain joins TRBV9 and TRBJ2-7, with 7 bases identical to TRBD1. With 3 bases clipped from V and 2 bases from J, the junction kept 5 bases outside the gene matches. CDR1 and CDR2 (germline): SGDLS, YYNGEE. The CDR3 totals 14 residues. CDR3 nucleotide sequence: TGTGCCAGCAGCGGGGGGACAGTTACCTACGAGCAGTACTTC. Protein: CASSGGTVTYEQYF.

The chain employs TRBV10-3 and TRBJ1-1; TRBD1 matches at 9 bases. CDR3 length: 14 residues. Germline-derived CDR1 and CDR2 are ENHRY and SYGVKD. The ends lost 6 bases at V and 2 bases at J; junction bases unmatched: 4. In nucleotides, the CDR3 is TGTGCCATCAGCAAGACAGGGGGTAACACTGAAGCTTTCTTT. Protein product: CAISKTGGNTEAFF.

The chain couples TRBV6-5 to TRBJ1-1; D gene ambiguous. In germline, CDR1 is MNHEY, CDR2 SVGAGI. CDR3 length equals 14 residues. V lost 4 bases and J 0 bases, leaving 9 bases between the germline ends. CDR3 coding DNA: TGTGCCAGCAGTTTTACTTCCATGAACACTGAAGCTTTCTTT. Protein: CASSFTSMNTEAFF.

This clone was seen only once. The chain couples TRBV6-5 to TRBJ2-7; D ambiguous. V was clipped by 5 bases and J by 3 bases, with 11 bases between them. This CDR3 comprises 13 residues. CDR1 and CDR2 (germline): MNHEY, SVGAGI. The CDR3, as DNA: TGTGCCAGCAGTGCGTATATTTACTACGAGCAGTACTTC. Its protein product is CASSAYIYYEQYF.

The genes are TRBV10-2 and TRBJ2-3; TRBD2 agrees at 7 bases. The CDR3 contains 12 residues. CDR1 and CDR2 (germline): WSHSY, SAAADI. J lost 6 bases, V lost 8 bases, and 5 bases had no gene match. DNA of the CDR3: TGCGCCAGCTGGCGGGGGTGGGATACGCAGTATTTT. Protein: CASWRGWDTQYF.

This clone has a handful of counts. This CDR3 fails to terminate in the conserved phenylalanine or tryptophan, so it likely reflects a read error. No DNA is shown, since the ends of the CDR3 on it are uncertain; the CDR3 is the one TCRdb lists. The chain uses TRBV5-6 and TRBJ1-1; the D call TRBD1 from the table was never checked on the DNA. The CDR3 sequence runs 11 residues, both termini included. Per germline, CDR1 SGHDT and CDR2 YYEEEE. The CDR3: CASSTRSVWAL.

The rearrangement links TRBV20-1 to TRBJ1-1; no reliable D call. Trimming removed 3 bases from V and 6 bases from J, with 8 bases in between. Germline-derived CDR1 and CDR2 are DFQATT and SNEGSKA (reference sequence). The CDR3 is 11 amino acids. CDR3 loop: CSASAVAEAFF. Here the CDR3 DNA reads TGCAGTGCTAGTGCGGTGGCTGAAGCTTTCTTT.

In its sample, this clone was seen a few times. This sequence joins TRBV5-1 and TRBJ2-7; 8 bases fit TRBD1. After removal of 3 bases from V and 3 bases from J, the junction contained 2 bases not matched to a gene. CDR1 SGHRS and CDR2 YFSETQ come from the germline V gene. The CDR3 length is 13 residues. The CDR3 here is CASSSGTGYEQYF. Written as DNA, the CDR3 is TGCGCCAGCAGCTCGGGGACAGGCTACGAGCAGTACTTC. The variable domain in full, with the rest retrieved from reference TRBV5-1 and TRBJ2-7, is KAGVTQTPRYLIKTRGQQVTLSCSPISGHRSVSWYQQTPGQGLQFLFEYFSETQRNKGNFPGRFSGRQFSNSRSEMNVSTLELGDSALYLCASSSGTGYEQYFGPGTRLTVT.

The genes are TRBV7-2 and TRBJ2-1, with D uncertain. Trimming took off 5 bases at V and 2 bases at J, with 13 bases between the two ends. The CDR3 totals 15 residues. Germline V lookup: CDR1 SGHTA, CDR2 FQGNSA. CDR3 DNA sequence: TGTGCCAGCAGCCGCAGCGACGGAACCTACAATGAGCAGTTCTTC. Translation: CASSRSDGTYNEQFF.

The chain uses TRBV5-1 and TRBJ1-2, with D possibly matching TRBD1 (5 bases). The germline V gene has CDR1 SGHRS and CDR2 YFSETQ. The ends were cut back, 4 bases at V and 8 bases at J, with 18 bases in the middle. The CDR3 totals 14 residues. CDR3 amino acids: CASSASGTAGGYTF. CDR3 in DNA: TGCGCCAGCAGCGCCTCCGGGACCGCGGGGGGCTACACCTTC. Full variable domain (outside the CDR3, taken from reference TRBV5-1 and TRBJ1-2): KAGVTQTPRYLIKTRGQQVTLSCSPISGHRSVSWYQQTPGQGLQFLFEYFSETQRNKGNFPGRFSGRQFSNSRSEMNVSTLELGDSALYLCASSASGTAGGYTFGSGTRLTVV.

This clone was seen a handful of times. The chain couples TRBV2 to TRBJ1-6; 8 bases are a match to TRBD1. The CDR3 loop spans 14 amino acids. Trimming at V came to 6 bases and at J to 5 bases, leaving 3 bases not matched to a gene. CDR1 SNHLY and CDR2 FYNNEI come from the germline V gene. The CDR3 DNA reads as TGTGCCAGCAGCCAGGACAGGGATAATTCACCCCTCCACTTT. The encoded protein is CASSQDRDNSPLHF.

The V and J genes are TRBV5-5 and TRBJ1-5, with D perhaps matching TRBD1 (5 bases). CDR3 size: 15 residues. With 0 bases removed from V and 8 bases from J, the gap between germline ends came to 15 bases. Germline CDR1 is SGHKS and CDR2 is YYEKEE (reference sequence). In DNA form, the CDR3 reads TGTGCCAGCAGCTTGGCCCAGGGCAGGAGGGAGCCCCAGCATTTT. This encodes CASSLAQGRREPQHF.

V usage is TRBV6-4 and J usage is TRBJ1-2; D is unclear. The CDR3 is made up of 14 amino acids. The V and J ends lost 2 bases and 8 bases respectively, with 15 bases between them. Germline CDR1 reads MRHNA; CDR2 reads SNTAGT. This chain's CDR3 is CASSDEPSSGGYTF. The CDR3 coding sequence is TGTGCCAGCAGTGACGAACCAAGCAGCGGAGGCTACACCTTC.

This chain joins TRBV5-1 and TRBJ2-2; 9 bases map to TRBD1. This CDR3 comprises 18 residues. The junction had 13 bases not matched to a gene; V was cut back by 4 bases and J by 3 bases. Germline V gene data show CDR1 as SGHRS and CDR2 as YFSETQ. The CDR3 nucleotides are TGCGCCAGCAGCAGCTCCCGAGGACAGGGGTCGGACACCGGGGAGCTGTTTTTT. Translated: CASSSSRGQGSDTGELFF. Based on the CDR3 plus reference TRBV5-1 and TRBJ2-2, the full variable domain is KAGVTQTPRYLIKTRGQQVTLSCSPISGHRSVSWYQQTPGQGLQFLFEYFSETQRNKGNFPGRFSGRQFSNSRSEMNVSTLELGDSALYLCASSSSRGQGSDTGELFFGEGSRLTVL.

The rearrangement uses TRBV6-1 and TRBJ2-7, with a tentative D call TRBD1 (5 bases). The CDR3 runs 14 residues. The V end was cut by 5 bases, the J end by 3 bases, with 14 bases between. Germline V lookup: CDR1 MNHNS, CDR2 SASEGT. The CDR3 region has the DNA TGTGCCAGCAGTCCCTGGGGCGAGAGCTACGAGCAGTACTTC. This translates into CASSPWGESYEQYF.

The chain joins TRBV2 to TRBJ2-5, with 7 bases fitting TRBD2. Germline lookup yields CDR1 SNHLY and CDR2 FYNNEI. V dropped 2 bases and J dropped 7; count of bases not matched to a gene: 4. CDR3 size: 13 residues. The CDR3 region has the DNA TGTGCCAGCAGTGAAACCAGGGAGGGGACCCAGTACTTC. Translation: CASSETREGTQYF.

The CDR3 is CASSQGPLLEAFF. Here the CDR3 DNA reads TGCGCCAGCAGCCAAGGCCCACTCTTGGAAGCTTTCTTT. The gene calls are TRBV4-1 and TRBJ1-1, with D uncertain. Deletions cut 1 base from V and 8 bases from J, with 11 bases between. Germline CDR1 reads MGHRA; CDR2 reads YSYEKL. The CDR3 is made up of 13 amino acids.

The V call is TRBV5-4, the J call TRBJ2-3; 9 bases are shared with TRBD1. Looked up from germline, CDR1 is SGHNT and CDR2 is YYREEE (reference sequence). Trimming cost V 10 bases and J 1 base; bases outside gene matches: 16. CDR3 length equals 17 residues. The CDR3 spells CAGPGDRASRGTDTQYF. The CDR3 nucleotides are TGTGCCGGTCCGGGGGACAGGGCTTCCCGGGGCACAGATACGCAGTATTTT. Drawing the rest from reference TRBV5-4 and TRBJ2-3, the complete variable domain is ETGVTQSPTHLIKTRGQQVTLRCSSQSGHNTVSWYQQALGQGPQFIFQYYREEENGRGNFPPRFSGLQFPNYSSELNVNALELDDSALYLCAGPGDRASRGTDTQYFGPGTRLTVL.

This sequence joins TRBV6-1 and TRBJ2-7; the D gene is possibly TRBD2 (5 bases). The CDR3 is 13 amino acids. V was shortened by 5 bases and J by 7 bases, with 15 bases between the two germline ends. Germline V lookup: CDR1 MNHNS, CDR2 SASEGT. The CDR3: CASSIILEREQYF. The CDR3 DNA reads TGTGCCAGCAGTATCATACTAGAGCGGGAGCAGTACTTC.

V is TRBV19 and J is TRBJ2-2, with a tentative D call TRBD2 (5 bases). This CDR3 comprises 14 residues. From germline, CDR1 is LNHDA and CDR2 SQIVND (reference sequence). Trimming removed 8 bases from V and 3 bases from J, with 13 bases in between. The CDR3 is CASRLIAHTGELFF. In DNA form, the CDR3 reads TGTGCCAGTCGCCTGATAGCGCACACCGGGGAGCTGTTTTTT. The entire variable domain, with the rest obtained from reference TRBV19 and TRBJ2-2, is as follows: DGGITQSPKYLFRKEGQNVTLSCEQNLNHDAMYWYRQDPGQGLRLIYYSQIVNDFQKGDIAEGYSVSREKKESFPLTVTSAQKNPTAFYLCASRLIAHTGELFFGEGSRLTVL.

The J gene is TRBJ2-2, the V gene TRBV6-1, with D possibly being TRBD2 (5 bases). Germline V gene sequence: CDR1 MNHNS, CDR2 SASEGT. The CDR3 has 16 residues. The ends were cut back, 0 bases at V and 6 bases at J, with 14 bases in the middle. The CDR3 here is CASSEALGLLAGELFF. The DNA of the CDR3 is TGTGCCAGCAGTGAAGCGCTTGGACTCCTGGCCGGGGAGCTGTTTTTT.

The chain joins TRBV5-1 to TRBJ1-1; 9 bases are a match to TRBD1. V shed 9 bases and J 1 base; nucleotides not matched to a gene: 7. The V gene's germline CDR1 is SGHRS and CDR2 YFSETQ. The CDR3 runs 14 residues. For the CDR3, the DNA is TGCGCCACCCGGCGGGACAGGGAGAACACTGAAGCTTTCTTT. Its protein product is CATRRDRENTEAFF.

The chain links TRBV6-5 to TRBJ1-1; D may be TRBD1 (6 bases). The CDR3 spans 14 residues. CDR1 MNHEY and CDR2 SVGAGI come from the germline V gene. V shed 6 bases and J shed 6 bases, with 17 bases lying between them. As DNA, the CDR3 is TGTGCCAGCAGACGGGAGGGGGGGGCGCCTGAAGCTTTCTTT. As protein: CASRREGGAPEAFF.

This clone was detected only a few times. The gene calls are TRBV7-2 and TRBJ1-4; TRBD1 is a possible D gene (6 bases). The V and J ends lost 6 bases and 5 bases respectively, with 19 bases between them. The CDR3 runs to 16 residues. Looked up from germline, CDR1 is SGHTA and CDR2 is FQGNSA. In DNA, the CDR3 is TGTGCCAGCAGTAAAGGCGAGGGGGTAGTGAATGAAAAACTGTTTTTT. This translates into CASSKGEGVVNEKLFF.

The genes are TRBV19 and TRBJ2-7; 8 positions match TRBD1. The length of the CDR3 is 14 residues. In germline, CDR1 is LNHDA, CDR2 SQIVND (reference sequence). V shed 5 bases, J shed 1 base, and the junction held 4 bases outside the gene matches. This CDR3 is CASSPTGVSYEQYF. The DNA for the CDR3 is TGTGCCAGTAGTCCGACAGGGGTTTCCTACGAGCAGTACTTC.

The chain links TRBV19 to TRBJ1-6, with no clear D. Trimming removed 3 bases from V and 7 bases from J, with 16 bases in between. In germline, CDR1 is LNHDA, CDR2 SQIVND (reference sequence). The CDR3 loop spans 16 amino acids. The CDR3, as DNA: TGTGCCAGTAGTATTCGGGTCACGGGGAACAATTCACCCCTCCACTTT. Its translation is CASSIRVTGNNSPLHF.

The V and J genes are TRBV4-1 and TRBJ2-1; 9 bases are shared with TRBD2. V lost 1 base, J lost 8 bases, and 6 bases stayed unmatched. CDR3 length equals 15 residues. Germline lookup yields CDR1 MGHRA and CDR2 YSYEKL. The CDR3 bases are TGCGCCAGCAGCCAAGGCCCTAGCGGGGTCTATGAGCAGTTCTTC. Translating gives CASSQGPSGVYEQFF.

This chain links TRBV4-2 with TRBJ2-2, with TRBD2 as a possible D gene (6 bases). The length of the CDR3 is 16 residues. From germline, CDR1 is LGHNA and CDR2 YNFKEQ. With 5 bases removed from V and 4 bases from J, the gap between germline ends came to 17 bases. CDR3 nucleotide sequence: TGTGCCAGCAGCTTCGTAAGCGGGTCGCGCACCGGGGAGCTGTTTTTT. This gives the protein CASSFVSGSRTGELFF.

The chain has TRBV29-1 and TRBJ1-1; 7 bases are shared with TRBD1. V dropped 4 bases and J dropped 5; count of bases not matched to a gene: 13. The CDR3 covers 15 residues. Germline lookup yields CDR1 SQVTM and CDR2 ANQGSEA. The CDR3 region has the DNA TGCAGCGTTGGGGGTGAACAGGGGTTGAGTACTGAAGCTTTCTTT. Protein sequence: CSVGGEQGLSTEAFF.